A single sample gave rise to the 4 T cell receptor beta chains below, sequenced in a study of blood T cell repertoires in COVID-19. Profiled with immunoSEQ multiplex PCR; TCRdb holds only in-frame clones, not every one. The repertoire holds some 250,000 clones, with about 83% as singletons. The specimen sequenced was peripheral blood. The receptors were sampled from a man at least 80 years old with acute or convalescent COVID-19.

The rearrangement uses TRBV27 and TRBJ2-7; D perhaps matches TRBD1 (6 bases). Trimming removed 3 bases from V and 3 bases from J, with 12 bases in between. The CDR3 is made up of 14 amino acids. CDR1 and CDR2 (germline): MNHEY, SMNVEV (reference sequence). The DNA for the CDR3 is TGTGCCAGCAGTTTGGGCAGGGGAGACTACGAGCAGTACTTC. The encoded protein is CASSLGRGDYEQYF.

The V gene is TRBV19, the J gene TRBJ2-7; 7 nucleotides line up with TRBD1. This CDR3 comprises 11 residues. The V gene's germline CDR1 is LNHDA and CDR2 SQIVND (reference sequence). Germline trimming cut 10 bases from V and 4 bases from J; bases unmatched to any gene: 4. The CDR3 DNA follows: TGTGCCACAAAACAGGGGTACGAGCAGTACTTC. Translated, it gives CATKQGYEQYF.

This rearrangement joins TRBV27 to TRBJ2-7, with TRBD1 matching 11 bases. The CDR3 is made up of 15 amino acids. Trimming at V came to 6 bases and at J to 6 bases, leaving 10 bases not matched to a gene. Germline CDR1 and CDR2: MNHEY and SMNVEV (reference sequence). This chain's CDR3 is CASSPPPGTGGEQYF. CDR3 sequence (DNA): TGTGCCAGCAGCCCACCCCCAGGGACAGGGGGCGAGCAGTACTTC.

The chain uses TRBV15 and TRBJ2-3; 7 bases are shared with TRBD2. V gave up 3 bases and J gave up 4 bases; unmatched junction bases: 10. CDR3 length: 16 residues. Germline V gene sequence: CDR1 LNHNV, CDR2 YYDKDF (reference sequence). This CDR3 is CATSRGMAGAADTQYF. The CDR3 DNA is TGTGCCACCAGCAGGGGGATGGCGGGAGCAGCAGATACGCAGTATTTT.